This TCR beta chain is from a study of cytomegalovirus exposure and HLA in healthy donors. Using immunoSEQ multiplex PCR, the repertoire was profiled, and TCRdb retains in-frame clones only, with some absent. The sample lists 300,000 to 350,000 clones, around 90% occurring once. V lost 5 bases and J lost 3; bases outside the gene matches: 1. Germline V CDR1 and CDR2: SGHRS, YFSETQ. This CDR3 is 13 amino acids long. The origin of this receptor is a young man in good health and CMV-seronegative. Material for sequencing was PBMCs. This chain links TRBV5-1 with TRBJ2-3, with 9 bases that match TRBD1. CDR3 bases: TGCGCCAGCAGTGGACAGGGGACAGATACGCAGTATTTT. Its translation is CASSGQGTDTQYF. Complete variable domain (other parts from reference TRBV5-1 and TRBJ2-3): KAGVTQTPRYLIKTRGQQVTLSCSPISGHRSVSWYQQTPGQGLQFLFEYFSETQRNKGNFPGRFSGRQFSNSRSEMNVSTLELGDSALYLCASSGQGTDTQYFGPGTRLTVL.